Shown below are 9 T cell receptor beta chains from a single sample sequenced in a study of CD8+CD57+ T cells in acquired aplastic anemia. The use of genomic DNA as template underpinned the TCR beta VDJ and CDR3 profiling. TCRdb analysed the reads with MiXCR anew, one entry per CDR3 protein. The profile shows under 200,000 distinct CDR3 sequences, roughly 48% of them singletons. The sample consisted of sorted CD4+, CD8+, or CD8+CD57+ T cells (not recorded which) from PBMCs. These receptors all come from a human donor in good health.

This clonotype was observed many times. The chain has TRBV11-2 and TRBJ2-1; TRBD2 matches at 8 bases. The CDR3 is made up of 16 amino acids. After removal of 0 bases from V and 3 bases from J, the junction contained 4 bases not matched to a gene. Germline V gene lookup returns CDR1 SGHAT and CDR2 FQNNGV. This chain's CDR3 is CASSLEGTSNYNEQFF. As DNA, the CDR3 is TGTGCCAGCAGCTTAGAAGGGACTAGTAACTACAATGAGCAGTTCTTC.

Regarding this clonotype: This may stem from a read error, because a much larger clone lies one nucleotide away. The rearrangement links TRBV5-5 to TRBJ2-1; 7 nucleotides align to TRBD1. V gave up 5 bases and J gave up 15 bases; unmatched junction bases: 11. This CDR3 comprises 12 residues. CDR1 is SGHKS, CDR2 YYEKEE, per germline (reference sequence). The CDR3 region has the DNA TGTGCCAGCAGTCGGAAGGGGGCCGAGGGGTTCTTC. Its protein is CASSRKGAEGFF.

This clonotype was observed at least ten times. The gene calls are TRBV12-5 and TRBJ2-1, with 10 bases fitting TRBD1. This CDR3 comprises 15 residues. Germline V lookup: CDR1 LGHNT, CDR2 FRNRAP. With 4 bases clipped from V and 1 base from J, the junction kept 1 base outside the gene matches. The CDR3 DNA is TGTGCTAGTGGTTCGGGACAGGGGTCCTACAATGAGCAGTTCTTC. This codes for CASGSGQGSYNEQFF.

This clonotype has ten or more counts. CDR3 DNA sequence: TGTGCCACGAGAAACAGGGGAATGAACACTGAAGCTTTCTTT. Amino acids: CATRNRGMNTEAFF. The V and J genes are TRBV10-3 and TRBJ1-1; 7 bases match TRBD1. This CDR3 contains 14 residues. Germline V lookup: CDR1 ENHRY, CDR2 SYGVKD. V trimming: 10 bases; J trimming: 0 bases; junction bases outside the gene matches: 8.

The chain links TRBV20-1 to TRBJ2-1; no definite D call. The CDR3 has 14 amino acids. The V and J ends lost 0 bases and 11 bases respectively, with 17 bases between them. Germline lookup yields CDR1 DFQATT and CDR2 SNEGSKA (reference sequence). The CDR3 loop reads CSARDRAGSNKQFF. The CDR3 DNA reads TGCAGTGCTAGAGATCGGGCCGGGTCTAACAAGCAGTTCTTC.

This clonotype has at least ten counts. The CDR3 DNA sequence: TGTGCCAGTAGTGACTCGACTAGCGGTCTATACAATGAGCAGTTCTTC. As protein: CASSDSTSGLYNEQFF. The chain links TRBV19 to TRBJ2-1; 9 nucleotides match TRBD2. J lost 4 bases, V lost 5 bases, and 9 bases had no gene match. The germline V gene encodes CDR1 LNHDA and CDR2 SQIVND (reference sequence). The CDR3 is 16 residues long.

The J gene is TRBJ1-4, the V gene TRBV7-8, with D possibly TRBD1 on 5 matching bases. V was cut by 5 bases and J by 5 bases, with 15 bases left in between. Germline assignment: CDR1 SGHVS and CDR2 FQNEAQ. The CDR3 is 15 amino acids. CDR3 region: CASSPNRRLNEKLFF. The CDR3 DNA reads TGTGCCAGCAGCCCAAACAGGAGACTAAATGAAAAACTGTTTTTT.

The chain uses TRBV10-3 and TRBJ2-7; 9 positions match TRBD2. V shed 5 bases and J 2 bases; nucleotides not matched to a gene: 1. Germline values: CDR1 ENHRY, CDR2 SYGVKD. This CDR3 is 13 amino acids long. The CDR3 sequence: CAISLAGTYEQYF. The CDR3 DNA is TGTGCCATCAGTCTAGCGGGGACCTACGAGCAGTACTTC.

Turning to this clonotype: Sequence at one end of the junction differs from germline and may be a read error. The chain carries TRBV29-1 and TRBJ1-2; possibly TRBD1 for D (6 bases). CDR1 and CDR2 (germline): SQVTM, ANQGSEA. This CDR3 comprises 12 residues. In nucleotides, the CDR3 is TGCAGCGTTAAAGACAGGATCTATGGCTACACCTTC. This translates into CSVKDRIYGYTF.